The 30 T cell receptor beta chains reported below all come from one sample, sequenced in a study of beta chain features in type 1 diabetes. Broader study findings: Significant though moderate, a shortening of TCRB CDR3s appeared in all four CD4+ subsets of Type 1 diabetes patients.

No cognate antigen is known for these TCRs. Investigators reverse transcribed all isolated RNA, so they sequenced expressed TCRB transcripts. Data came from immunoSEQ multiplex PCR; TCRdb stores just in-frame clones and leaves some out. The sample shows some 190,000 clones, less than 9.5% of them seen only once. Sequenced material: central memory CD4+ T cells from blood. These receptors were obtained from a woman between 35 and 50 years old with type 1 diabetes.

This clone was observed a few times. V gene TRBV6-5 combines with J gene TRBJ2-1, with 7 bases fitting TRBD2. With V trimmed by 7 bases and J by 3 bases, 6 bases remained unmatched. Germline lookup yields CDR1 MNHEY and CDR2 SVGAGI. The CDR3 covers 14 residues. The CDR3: CASNKRGGYNEQFF. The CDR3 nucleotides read TGTGCCAGCAATAAGCGGGGTGGCTACAATGAGCAGTTCTTC.

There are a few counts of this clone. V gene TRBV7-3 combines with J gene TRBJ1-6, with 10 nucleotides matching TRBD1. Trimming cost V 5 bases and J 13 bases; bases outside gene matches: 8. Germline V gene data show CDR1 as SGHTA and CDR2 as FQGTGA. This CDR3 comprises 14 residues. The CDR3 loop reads CASSNRDRGGPLHF. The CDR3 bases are TGTGCCAGCAGCAACAGGGACAGGGGAGGCCCCCTCCACTTT.

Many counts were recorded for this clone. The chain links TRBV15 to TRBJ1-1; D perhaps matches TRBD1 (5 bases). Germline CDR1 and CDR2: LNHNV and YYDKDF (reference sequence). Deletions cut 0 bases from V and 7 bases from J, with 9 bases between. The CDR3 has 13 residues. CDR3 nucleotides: TGTGCCACCAGCAGAGATCTTAGGGGTGAAGCTTTCTTT. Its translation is CATSRDLRGEAFF.

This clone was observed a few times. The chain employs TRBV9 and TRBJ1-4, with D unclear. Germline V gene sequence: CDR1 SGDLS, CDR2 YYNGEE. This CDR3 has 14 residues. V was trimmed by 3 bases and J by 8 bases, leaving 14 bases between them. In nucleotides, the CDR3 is TGTGCCAGCAGCGCAAGTGTACGGGAAGAAAAACTGTTTTTT. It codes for CASSASVREEKLFF. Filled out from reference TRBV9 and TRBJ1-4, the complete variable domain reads DSGVTQTPKHLITATGQRVTLRCSPRSGDLSVYWYQQSLDQGLQFLIQYYNGEERAKGNILERFSAQQFPDLHSELNLSSLELGDSALYFCASSASVREEKLFFGSGTQLSVL.

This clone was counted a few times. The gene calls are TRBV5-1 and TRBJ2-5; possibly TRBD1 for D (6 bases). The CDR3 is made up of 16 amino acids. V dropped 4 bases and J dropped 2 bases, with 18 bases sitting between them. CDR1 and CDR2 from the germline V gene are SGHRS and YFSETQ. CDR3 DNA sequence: TGCGCCAGCAGCCCAGGGGAGCGGAGCCTGCAAGAGACCCAGTACTTC. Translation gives CASSPGERSLQETQYF.

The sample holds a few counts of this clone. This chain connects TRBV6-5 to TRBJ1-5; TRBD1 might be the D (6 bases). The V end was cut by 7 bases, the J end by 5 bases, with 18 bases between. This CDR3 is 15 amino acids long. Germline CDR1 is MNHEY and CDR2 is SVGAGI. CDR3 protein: CASTRPGTFDQPQHF. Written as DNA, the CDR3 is TGTGCCAGCACCCGGCCCGGGACATTTGATCAGCCCCAGCATTTT.

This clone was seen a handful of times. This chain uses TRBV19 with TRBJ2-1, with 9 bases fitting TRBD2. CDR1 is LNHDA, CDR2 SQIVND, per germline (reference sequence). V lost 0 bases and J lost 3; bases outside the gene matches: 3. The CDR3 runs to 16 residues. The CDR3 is CASSIDGREGYNEQFF. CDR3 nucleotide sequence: TGTGCCAGTAGTATAGATGGGCGGGAGGGCTACAATGAGCAGTTCTTC.

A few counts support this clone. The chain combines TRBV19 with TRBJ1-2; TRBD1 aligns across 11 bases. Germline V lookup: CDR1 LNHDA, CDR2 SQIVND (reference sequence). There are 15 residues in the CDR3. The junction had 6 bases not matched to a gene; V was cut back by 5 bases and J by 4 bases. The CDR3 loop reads CASSPDRGRLYGYTF. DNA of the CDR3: TGTGCCAGTAGTCCGGACAGGGGGCGCCTCTATGGCTACACCTTC.

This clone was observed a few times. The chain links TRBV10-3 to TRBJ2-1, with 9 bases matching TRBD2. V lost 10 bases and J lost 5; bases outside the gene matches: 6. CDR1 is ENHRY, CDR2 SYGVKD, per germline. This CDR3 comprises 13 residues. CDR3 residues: CATSSGNDNEQFF. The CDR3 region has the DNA TGTGCCACCTCTAGCGGGAATGACAATGAGCAGTTCTTC.

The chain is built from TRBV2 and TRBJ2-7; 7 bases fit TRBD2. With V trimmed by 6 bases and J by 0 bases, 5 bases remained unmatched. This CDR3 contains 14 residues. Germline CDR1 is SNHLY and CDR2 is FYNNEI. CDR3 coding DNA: TGTGCCAGCAGGGCTAGCGGCAGCTCCTACGAGCAGTACTTC. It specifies CASRASGSSYEQYF.

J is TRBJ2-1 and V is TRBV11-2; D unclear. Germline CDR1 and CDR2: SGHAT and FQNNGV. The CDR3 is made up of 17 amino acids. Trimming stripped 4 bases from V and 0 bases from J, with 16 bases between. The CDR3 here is CASSSPRSSPSYNEQFF. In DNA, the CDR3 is TGTGCCAGCAGCTCCCCTAGGTCGTCCCCCTCCTACAATGAGCAGTTCTTC.

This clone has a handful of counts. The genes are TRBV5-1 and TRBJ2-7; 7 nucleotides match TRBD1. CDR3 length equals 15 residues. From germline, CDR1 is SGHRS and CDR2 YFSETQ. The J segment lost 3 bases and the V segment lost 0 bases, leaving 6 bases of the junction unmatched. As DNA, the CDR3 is TGCGCCAGCAGCTTGGATATAGGGGGCGGCTACGAGCAGTACTTC. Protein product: CASSLDIGGGYEQYF.

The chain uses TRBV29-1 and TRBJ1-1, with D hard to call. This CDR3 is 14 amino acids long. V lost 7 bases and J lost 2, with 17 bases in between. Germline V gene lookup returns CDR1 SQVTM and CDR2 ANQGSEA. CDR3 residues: CSAEAPRPNTEAFF. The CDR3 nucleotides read TGCAGCGCCGAGGCCCCGCGGCCCAACACTGAAGCTTTCTTT. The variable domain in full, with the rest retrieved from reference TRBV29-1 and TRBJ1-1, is SAVISQKPSRDICQRGTSLTIQCQVDSQVTMMFWYRQQPGQSLTLIATANQGSEATYESGFVIDKFPISRPNLTFSTLTVSNMSPEDSSIYLCSAEAPRPNTEAFFGQGTRLTVV.

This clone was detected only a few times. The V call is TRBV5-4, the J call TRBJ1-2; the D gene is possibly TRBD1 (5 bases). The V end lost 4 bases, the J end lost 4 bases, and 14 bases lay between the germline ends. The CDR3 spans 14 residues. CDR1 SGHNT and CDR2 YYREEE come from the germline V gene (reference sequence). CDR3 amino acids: CASSPLDTGYGYTF. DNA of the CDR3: TGTGCCAGCAGCCCGTTGGACACAGGCTATGGCTACACCTTC.

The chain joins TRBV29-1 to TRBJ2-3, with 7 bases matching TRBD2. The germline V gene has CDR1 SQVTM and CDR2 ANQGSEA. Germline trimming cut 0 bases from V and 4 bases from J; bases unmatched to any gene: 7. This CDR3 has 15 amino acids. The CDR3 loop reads CSVEDGGSNADTQYF. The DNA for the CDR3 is TGCAGCGTTGAAGATGGCGGGAGCAATGCAGATACGCAGTATTTT.

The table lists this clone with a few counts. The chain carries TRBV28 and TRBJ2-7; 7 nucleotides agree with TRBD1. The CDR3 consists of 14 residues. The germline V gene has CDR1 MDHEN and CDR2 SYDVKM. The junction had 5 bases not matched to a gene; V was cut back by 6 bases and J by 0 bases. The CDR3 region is CASRLQGPSYEQYF. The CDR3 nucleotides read TGTGCCAGCAGGCTACAGGGGCCCTCCTACGAGCAGTACTTC.

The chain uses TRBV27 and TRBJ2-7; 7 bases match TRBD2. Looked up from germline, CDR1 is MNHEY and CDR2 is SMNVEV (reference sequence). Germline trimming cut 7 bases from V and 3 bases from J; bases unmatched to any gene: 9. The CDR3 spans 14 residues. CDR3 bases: TGTGCCAGCATGCGGCGGGAGTCTGACTACGAGCAGTACTTC. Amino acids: CASMRRESDYEQYF.

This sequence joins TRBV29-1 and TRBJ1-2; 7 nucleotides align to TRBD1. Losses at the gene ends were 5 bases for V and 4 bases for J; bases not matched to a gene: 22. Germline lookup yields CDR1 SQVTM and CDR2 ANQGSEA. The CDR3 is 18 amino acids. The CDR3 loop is CSVPNRQGSSSAAYGYTF. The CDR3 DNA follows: TGCAGCGTTCCTAACCGACAGGGCTCATCATCAGCGGCCTATGGCTACACCTTC.

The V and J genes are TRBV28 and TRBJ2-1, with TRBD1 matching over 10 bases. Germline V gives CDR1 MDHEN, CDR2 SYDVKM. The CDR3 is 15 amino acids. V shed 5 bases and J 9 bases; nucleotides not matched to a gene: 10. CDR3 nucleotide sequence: TGTGCCAGCAGTCCCCCTGACAGGGGGCTGTTTGAGCAGTTCTTC. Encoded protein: CASSPPDRGLFEQFF.

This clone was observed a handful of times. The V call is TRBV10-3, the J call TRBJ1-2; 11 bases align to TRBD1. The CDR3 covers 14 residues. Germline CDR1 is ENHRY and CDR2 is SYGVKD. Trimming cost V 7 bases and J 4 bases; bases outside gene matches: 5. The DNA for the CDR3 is TGTGCCATCACCCCGGGACAGGGGGGCTATGGCTACACCTTC. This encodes CAITPGQGGYGYTF.

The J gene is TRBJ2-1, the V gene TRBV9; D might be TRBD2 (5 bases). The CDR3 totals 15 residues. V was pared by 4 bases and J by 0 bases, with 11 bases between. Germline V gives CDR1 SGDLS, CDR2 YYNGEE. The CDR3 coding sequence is TGTGCCAGCAGCCGTGGAGGTAGCTCCTACAATGAGCAGTTCTTC. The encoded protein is CASSRGGSSYNEQFF.

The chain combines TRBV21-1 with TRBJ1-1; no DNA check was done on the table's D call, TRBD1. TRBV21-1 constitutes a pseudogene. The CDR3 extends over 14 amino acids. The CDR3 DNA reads TGTGCCAGCAGCGCCGCGAGACAGGGGTTTGAAGCTTTCTTT. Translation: CASSAARQGFEAFF.

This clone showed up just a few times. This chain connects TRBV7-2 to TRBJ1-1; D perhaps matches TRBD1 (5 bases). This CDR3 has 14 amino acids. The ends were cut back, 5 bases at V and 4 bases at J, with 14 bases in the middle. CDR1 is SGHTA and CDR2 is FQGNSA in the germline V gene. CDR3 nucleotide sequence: TGTGCCAGCAGCCCCGAATCAGGGCCCACTGAAGCTTTCTTT. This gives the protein CASSPESGPTEAFF. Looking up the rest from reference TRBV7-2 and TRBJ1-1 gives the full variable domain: GAGVSQSPSNKVTEKGKDVELRCDPISGHTALYWYRQSLGQGLEFLIYFQGNSAPDKSGLPSDRFSAERTGGSVSTLTIQRTQQEDSAVYLCASSPESGPTEAFFGQGTRLTVV.

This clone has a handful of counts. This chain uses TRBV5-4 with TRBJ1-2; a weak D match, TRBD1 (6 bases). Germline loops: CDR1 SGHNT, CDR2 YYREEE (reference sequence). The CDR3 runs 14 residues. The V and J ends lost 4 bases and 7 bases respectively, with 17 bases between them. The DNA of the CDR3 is TGTGCCAGCAGCCGTGGTACAGGGCGAGTTGGCTACACCTTC. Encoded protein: CASSRGTGRVGYTF.

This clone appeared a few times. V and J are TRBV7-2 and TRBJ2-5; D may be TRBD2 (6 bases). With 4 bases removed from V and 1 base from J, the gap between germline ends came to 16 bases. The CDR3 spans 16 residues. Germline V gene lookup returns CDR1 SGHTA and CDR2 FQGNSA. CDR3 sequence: CASSSQPGLPQETQYF. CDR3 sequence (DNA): TGTGCCAGCAGCTCGCAACCGGGACTCCCCCAAGAGACCCAGTACTTC.

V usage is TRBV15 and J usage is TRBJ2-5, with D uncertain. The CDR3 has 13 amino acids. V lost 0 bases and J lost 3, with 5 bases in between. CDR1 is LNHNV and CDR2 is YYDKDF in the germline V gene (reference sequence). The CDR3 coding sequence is TGTGCCACCAGCAGAGATCCAGAAGAGACCCAGTACTTC. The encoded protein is CATSRDPEETQYF.

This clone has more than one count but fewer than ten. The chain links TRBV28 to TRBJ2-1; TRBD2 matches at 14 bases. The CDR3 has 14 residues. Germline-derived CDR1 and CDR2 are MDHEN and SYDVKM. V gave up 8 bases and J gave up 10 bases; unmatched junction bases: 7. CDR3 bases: TGTGCCAGCCTGACTAGCGGGAGGGCCTGGGAGCAGTTCTTC. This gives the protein CASLTSGRAWEQFF.

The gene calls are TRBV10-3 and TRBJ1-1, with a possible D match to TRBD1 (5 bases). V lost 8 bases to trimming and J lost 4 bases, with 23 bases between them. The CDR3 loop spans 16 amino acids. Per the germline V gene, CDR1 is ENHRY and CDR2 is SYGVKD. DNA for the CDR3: TGTGCCATCTCCCCGGGGGAAAGGAATAAGGTCACTGAAGCTTTCTTT. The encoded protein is CAISPGERNKVTEAFF.

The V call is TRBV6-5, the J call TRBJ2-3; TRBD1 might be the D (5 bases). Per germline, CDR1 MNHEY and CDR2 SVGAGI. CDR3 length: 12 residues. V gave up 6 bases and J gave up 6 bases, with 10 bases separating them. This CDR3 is CASSTQADTQYF. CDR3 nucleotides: TGTGCCAGCAGCACACAGGCGGATACGCAGTATTTT.

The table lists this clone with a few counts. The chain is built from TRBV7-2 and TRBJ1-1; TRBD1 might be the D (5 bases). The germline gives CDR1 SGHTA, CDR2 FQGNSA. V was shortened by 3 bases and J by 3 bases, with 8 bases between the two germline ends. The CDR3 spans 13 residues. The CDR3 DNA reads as TGTGCCAGCAGCTTGGACACGTACACTGAAGCTTTCTTT. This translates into CASSLDTYTEAFF.